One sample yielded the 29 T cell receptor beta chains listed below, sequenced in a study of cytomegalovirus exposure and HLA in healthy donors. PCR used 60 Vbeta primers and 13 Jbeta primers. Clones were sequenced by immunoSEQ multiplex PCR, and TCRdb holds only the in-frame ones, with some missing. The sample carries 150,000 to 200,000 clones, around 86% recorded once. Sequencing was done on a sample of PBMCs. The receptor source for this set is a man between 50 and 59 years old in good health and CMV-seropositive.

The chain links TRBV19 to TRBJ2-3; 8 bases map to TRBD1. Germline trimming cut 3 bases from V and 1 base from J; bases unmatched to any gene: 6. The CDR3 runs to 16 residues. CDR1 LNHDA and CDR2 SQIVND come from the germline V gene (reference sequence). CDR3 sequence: CASSIQGALGTDTQYF. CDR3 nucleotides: TGTGCCAGTAGTATTCAGGGGGCGCTGGGCACAGATACGCAGTATTTT.

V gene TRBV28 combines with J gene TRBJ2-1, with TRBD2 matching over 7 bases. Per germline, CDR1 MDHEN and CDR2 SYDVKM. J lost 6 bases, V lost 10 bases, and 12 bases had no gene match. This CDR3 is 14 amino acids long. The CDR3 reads CATNSGLLVNEQFF. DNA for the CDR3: TGTGCCACCAACTCGGGACTATTGGTCAATGAGCAGTTCTTC.

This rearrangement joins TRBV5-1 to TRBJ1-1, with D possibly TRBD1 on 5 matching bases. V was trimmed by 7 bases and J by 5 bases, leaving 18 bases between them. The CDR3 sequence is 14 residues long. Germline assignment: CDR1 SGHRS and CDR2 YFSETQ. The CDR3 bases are TGCGCCAGCCAGCTTGACCCGGAGGGGACTGAAGCTTTCTTT. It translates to CASQLDPEGTEAFF.

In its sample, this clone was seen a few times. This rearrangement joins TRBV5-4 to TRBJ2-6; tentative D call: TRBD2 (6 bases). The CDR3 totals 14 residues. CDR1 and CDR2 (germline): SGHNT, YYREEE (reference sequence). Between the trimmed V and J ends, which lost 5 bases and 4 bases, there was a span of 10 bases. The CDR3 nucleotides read TGTGCCAGCAGTCCCGGGGGAGGGGCCAACGTCCTGACTTTC. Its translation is CASSPGGGANVLTF.

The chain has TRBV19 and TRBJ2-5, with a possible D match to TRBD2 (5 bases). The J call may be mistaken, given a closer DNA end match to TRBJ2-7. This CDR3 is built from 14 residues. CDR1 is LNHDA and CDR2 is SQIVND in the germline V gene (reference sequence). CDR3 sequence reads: CASSIEGISYEQYF. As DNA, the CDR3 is TGTGCCAGTAGTATCGAGGGAATCTCCTACGAGCAGTACTTC.

DNA for the CDR3: TGTGCCATCAGTGCCGGGACAGGGCTACTCTCTGGAAACACCATATATTTT. Protein product: CAISAGTGLLSGNTIYF. The rearrangement links TRBV10-3 to TRBJ1-3; TRBD1 agrees at 9 bases. This CDR3 is 17 amino acids long. Per germline, CDR1 ENHRY and CDR2 SYGVKD. Germline trimming cut 4 bases from V and 0 bases from J; bases unmatched to any gene: 7.

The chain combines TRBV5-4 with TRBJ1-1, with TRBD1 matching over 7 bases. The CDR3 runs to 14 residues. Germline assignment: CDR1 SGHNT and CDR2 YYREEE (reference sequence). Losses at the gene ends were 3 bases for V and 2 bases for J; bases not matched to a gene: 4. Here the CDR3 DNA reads TGTGCCAGCAGCTCGGGACAGAGAAACACTGAAGCTTTCTTT. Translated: CASSSGQRNTEAFF.

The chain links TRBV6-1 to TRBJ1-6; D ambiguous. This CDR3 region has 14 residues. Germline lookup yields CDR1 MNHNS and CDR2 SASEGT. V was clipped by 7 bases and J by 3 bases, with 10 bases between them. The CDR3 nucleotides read TGTGCCAGCAAAGTTCCGGGCTATAATTCACCCCTCCACTTT. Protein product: CASKVPGYNSPLHF.

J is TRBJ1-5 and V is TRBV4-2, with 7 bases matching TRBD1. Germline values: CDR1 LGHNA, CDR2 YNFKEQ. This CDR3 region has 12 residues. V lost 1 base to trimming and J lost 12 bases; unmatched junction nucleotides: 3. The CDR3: CASSQGSGGQHF. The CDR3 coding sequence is TGTGCCAGCAGCCAAGGGTCAGGGGGCCAGCATTTT.

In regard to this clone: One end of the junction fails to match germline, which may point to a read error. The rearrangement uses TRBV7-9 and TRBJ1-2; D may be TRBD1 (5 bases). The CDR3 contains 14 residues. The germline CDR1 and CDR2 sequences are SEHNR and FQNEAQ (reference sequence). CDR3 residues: CSSSLRGEGNGYTF. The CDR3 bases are TGTTCCAGCAGCCTCCGAGGGGAGGGGAATGGCTACACCTTC.

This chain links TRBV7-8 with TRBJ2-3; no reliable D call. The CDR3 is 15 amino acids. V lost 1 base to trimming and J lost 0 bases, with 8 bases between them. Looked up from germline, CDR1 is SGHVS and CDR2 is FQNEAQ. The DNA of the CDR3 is TGTGCCAGCAGCTTAGAAGGCGGAAGCACAGATACGCAGTATTTT. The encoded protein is CASSLEGGSTDTQYF. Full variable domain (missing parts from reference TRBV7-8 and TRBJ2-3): GAGVSQSPRYKVAKRGQDVALRCDPISGHVSLFWYQQALGQGPEFLTYFQNEAQLDKSGLPSDRFFAERPEGSVSTLKIQRTQQEDSAVYLCASSLEGGSTDTQYFGPGTRLTVL.

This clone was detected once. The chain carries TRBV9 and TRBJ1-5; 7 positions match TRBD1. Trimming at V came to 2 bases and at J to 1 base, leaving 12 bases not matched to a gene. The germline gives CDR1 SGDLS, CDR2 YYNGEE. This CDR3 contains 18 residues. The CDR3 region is CASSVDGTVGASNQPQHF. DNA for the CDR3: TGTGCCAGCAGCGTTGACGGGACAGTCGGTGCAAGCAATCAGCCCCAGCATTTT.

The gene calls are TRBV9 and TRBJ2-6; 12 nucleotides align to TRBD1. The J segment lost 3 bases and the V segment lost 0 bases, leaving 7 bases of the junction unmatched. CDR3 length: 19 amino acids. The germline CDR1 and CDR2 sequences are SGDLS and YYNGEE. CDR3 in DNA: TGTGCCAGCAGCGTAGGTTGGGGACAGGGGGCGCTTGGGGCCAACGTCCTGACTTTC. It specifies CASSVGWGQGALGANVLTF.

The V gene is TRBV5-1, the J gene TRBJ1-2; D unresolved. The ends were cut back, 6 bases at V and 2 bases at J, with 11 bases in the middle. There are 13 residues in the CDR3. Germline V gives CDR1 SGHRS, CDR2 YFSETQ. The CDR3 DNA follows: TGCGCCAGCAACACAGAAACCAACTATGGCTACACCTTC. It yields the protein CASNTETNYGYTF.

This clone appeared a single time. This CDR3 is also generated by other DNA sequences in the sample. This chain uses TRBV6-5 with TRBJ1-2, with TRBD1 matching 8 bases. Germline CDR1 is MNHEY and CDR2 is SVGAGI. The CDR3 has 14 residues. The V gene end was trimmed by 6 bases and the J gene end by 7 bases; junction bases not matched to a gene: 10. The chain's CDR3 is CASRSQGASTGYTF. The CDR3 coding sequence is TGTGCCAGCAGAAGTCAGGGGGCTAGCACTGGCTACACCTTC.

The CDR3 here is CASSAQGSGYTF. The DNA for the CDR3 is TGTGCCAGCAGCGCCCAGGGAAGTGGCTACACCTTC. This chain uses TRBV25-1 with TRBJ1-2; the D gene is possibly TRBD1 (5 bases). The CDR3 spans 12 residues. Germline-derived CDR1 and CDR2 are MGHDK and SYGVNS. Trimming shortened V by 6 bases and J by 7 bases, and 12 bases separated the two germline ends.

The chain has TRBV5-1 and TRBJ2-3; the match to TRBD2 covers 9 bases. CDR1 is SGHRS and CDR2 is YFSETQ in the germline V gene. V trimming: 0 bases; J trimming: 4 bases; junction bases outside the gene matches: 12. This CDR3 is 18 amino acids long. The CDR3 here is CASSLDVSGTSSADTQYF. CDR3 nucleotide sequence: TGCGCCAGCAGCTTGGATGTGTCCGGGACTAGCAGCGCAGATACGCAGTATTTT.

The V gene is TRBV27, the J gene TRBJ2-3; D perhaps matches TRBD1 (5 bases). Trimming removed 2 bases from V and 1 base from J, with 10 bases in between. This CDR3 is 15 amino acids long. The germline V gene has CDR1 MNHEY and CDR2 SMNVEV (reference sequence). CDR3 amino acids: CASSLSSRGTDTQYF. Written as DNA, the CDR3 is TGTGCCAGCAGTTTAAGTTCCAGGGGCACAGATACGCAGTATTTT.

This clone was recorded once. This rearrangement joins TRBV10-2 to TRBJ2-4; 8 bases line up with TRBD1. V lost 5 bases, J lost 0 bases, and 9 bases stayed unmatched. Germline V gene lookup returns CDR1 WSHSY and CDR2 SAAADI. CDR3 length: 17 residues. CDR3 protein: CASSPGTGLLAKNIQYF. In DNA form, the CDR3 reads TGCGCCAGCAGTCCGGGGACAGGACTATTAGCCAAAAACATTCAGTACTTC.

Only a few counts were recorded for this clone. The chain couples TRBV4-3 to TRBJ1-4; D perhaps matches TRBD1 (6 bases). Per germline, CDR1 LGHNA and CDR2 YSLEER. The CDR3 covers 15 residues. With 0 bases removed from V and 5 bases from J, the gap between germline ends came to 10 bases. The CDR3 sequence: CASSQEGQGNEKLFF. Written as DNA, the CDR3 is TGCGCCAGCAGCCAAGAGGGGCAGGGGAATGAAAAACTGTTTTTT.

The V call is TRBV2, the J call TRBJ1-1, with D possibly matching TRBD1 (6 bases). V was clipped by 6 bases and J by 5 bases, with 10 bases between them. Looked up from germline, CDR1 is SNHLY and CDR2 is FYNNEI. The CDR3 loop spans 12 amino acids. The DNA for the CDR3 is TGTGCCAGCAGGGGACATATTACTGAAGCTTTCTTT. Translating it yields CASRGHITEAFF.

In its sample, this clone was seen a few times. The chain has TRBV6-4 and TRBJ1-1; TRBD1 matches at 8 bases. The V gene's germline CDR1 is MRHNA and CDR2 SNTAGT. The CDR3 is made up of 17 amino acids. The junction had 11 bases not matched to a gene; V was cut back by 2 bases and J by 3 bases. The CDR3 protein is CASSDPPRTGKHTEAFF. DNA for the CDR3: TGTGCCAGCAGTGACCCCCCCCGGACAGGGAAACACACTGAAGCTTTCTTT.

CDR3: CASSRQGMNTEAFF. The CDR3 DNA reads as TGTGCCAGCAGCCGACAGGGAATGAACACTGAAGCTTTCTTT. The chain couples TRBV9 to TRBJ1-1, with TRBD1 identical over 7 bases. Per the germline V gene, CDR1 is SGDLS and CDR2 is YYNGEE. This CDR3 has 14 residues. With 4 bases clipped from V and 0 bases from J, the junction kept 3 bases outside the gene matches. The whole variable domain, filled in from reference TRBV9 and TRBJ1-1, reads DSGVTQTPKHLITATGQRVTLRCSPRSGDLSVYWYQQSLDQGLQFLIQYYNGEERAKGNILERFSAQQFPDLHSELNLSSLELGDSALYFCASSRQGMNTEAFFGQGTRLTVV.

The CDR3 DNA is TGTGCCAGCTCACCACCTAGCGGGGGATCCTACGAGCAGTACTTC. Translated: CASSPPSGGSYEQYF. The genes are TRBV18 and TRBJ2-7, with 9 bases identical to TRBD2. Germline loops: CDR1 KGHSH, CDR2 LQKENI. V shed 0 bases, J shed 1 base, and the junction held 1 base outside the gene matches. The CDR3 extends over 15 amino acids. Supplemented by reference TRBV18 and TRBJ2-7, the full variable domain reads NAGVMQNPRHLVRRRGQEARLRCSPMKGHSHVYWYRQLPEEGLKFMVYLQKENIIDESGMPKERFSAEFPKEGPSILRIQQVVRGDSAAYFCASSPPSGGSYEQYFGPGTRLTVT.

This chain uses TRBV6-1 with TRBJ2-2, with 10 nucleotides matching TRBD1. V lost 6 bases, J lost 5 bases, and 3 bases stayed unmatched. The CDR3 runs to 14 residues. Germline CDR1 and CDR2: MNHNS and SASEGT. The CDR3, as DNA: TGTGCCAGCAGGGACAGGGGGGGTACCGGGGAGCTGTTTTTT. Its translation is CASRDRGGTGELFF.

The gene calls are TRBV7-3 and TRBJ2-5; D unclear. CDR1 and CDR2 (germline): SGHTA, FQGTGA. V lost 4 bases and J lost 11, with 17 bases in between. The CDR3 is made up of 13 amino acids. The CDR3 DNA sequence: TGTGCCAGCAGCTCCAATCCAGTGTCCAAGCAGTACTTC. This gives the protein CASSSNPVSKQYF.

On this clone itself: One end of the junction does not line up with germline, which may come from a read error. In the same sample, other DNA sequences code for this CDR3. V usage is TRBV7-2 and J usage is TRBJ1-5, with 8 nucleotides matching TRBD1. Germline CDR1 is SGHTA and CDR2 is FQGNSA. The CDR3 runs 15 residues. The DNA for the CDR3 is TGCGCCAGCAGCTTAGGCGGACAGGGTGGCCAGCCCCAGCATTTT. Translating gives CASSLGGQGGQPQHF.

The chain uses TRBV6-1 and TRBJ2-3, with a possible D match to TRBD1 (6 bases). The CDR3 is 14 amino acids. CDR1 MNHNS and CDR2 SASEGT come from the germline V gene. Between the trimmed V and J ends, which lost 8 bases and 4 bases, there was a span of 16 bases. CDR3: CASRRGNGADTQYF. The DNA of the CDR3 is TGTGCCAGCCGTAGGGGGAATGGAGCAGATACGCAGTATTTT.

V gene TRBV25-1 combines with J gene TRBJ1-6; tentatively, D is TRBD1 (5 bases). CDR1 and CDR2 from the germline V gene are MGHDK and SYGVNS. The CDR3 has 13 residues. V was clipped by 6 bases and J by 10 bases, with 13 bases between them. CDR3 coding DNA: TGTGCCAGCAGACCCAGGGTTCCCTCACCCCTCCACTTT. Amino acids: CASRPRVPSPLHF.